This section outlines one T cell receptor beta chain sequence together with its context. Profiling relied on immunoSEQ multiplex PCR, and the TCRdb table lists in-frame clones only, not all of them. The table shows 400,000 to 500,000 clones, with roughly 85% occurring only once. The CDR3 sequence is 11 residues long. The germline V and J ends were trimmed by 3 bases and 8 bases, with 7 bases remaining between them. The germline V gene has CDR1 SEHNR and CDR2 FQNEAQ (reference sequence). This entry belongs to a study of blood T cell repertoires in COVID-19. For the study at large: T cells, B-cell-depleted T cells, or PBMCs supplied cDNA or gDNA.

The sequenced material came from peripheral blood. This chain connects TRBV7-9 to TRBJ1-1; D is undetermined. The receptor comes from a woman in her twenties or thirties with active or convalescent COVID-19. For the CDR3, the DNA is TGTGCCAGCAGCTTCCCGCGGGAAGCTTTCTTT. This codes for CASSFPREAFF.